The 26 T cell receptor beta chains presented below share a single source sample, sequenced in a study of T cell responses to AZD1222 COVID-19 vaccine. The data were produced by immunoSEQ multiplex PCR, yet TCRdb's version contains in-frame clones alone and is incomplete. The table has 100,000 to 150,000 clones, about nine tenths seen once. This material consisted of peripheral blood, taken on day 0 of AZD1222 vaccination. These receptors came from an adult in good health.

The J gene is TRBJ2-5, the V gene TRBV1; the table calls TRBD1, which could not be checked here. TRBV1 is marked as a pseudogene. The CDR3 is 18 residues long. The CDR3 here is CTSSPQSLIRGNQETQYF. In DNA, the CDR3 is TGCACCAGCAGCCCTCAATCCCTCATCAGGGGGAATCAAGAGACCCAGTACTTC.

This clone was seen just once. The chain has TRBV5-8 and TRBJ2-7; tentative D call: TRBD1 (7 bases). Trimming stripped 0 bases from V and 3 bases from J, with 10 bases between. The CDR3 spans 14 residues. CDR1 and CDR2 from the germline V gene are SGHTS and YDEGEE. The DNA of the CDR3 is TGTGCCAGCAGCTTGGGACAGGGACTCTACGAGCAGTACTTC. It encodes CASSLGQGLYEQYF.

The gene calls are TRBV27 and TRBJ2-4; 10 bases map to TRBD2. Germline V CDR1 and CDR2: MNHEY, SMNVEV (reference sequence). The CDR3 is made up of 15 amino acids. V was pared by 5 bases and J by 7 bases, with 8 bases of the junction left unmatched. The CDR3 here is CASSPRLAGLNIQYF. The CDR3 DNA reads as TGTGCCAGCAGTCCGAGACTAGCGGGCCTTAACATTCAGTACTTC.

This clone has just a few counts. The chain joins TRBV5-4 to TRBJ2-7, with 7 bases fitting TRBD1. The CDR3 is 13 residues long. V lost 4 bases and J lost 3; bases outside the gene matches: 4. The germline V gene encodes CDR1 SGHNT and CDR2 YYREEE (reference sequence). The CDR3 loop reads CASSRDRDYEQYF. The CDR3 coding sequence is TGTGCCAGCAGCCGGGACAGAGACTACGAGCAGTACTTC.

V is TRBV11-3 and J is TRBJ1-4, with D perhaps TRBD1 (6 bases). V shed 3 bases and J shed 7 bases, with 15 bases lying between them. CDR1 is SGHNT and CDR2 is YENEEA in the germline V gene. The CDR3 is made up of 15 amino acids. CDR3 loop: CASSLAQGRGEKLFF. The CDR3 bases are TGTGCCAGCAGCTTGGCCCAGGGGAGGGGTGAAAAACTGTTTTTT. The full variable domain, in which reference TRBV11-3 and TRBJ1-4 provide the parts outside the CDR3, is EAGVVQSPRYKIIEKKQPVAFWCNPISGHNTLYWYLQNLGQGPELLIRYENEEAVDDSQLPKDRFSAERLKGVDSTLKIQPAELGDSAVYLCASSLAQGRGEKLFFGSGTQLSVL.

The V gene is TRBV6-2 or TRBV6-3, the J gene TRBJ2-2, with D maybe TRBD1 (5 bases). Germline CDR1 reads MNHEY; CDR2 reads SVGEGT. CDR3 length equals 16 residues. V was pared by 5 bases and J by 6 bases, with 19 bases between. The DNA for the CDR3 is TGTGCCAGCAGTCCCCCCCAGGGAATTACGCCCGGGGAGCTGTTTTTT. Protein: CASSPPQGITPGELFF.

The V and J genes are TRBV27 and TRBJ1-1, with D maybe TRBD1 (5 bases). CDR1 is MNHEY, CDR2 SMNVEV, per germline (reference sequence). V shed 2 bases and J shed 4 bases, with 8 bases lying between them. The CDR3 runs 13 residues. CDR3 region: CASSLGGFTEAFF. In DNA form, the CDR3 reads TGTGCCAGCAGTTTAGGGGGGTTCACTGAAGCTTTCTTT.

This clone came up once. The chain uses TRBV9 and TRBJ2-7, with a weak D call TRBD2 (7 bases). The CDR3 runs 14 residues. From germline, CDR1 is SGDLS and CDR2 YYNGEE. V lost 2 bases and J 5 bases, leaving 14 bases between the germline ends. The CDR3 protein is CASSVGGGPHEQYF. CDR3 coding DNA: TGTGCCAGCAGCGTGGGGGGGGGCCCCCACGAGCAGTACTTC.

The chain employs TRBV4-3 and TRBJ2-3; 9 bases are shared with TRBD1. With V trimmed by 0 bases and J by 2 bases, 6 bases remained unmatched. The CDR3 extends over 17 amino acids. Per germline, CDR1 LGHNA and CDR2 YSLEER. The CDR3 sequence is CASSQDTGGLITDTQYF. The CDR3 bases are TGCGCCAGCAGCCAAGATACAGGGGGCCTTATCACAGATACGCAGTATTTT.

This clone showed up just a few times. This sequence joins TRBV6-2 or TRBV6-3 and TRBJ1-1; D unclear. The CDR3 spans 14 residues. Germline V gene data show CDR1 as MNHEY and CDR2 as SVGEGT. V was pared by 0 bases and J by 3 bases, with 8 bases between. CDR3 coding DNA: TGTGCCAGCAGTTACTCGAGCGGATACACTGAAGCTTTCTTT. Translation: CASSYSSGYTEAFF.

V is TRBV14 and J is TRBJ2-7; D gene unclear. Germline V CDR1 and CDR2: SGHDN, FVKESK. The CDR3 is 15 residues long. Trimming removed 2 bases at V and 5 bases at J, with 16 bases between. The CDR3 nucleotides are TGTGCCAGCAGCCAAAGTGGAGCCCCATACGACGAGCAGTACTTC. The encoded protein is CASSQSGAPYDEQYF.

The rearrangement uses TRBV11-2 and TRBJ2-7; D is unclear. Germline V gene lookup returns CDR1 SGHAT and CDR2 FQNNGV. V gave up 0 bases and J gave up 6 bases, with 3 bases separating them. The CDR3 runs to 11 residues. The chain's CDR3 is CASSLDGEQYF. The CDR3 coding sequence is TGTGCCAGCAGCTTAGATGGCGAGCAGTACTTC.

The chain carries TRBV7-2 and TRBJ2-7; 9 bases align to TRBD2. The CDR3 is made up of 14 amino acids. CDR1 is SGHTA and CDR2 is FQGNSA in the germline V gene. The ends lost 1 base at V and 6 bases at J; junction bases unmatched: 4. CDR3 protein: CASSLVGSGGEQYF. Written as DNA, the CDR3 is TGTGCCAGCAGCTTAGTCGGTAGCGGGGGCGAGCAGTACTTC.

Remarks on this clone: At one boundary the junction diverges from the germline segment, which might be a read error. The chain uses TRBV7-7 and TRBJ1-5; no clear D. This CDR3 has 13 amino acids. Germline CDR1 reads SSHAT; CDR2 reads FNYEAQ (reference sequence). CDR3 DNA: TGTGCTAGCAGCTTCGGGGTCGGACAGCCCCAGCATTTT. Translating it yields CASSFGVGQPQHF.

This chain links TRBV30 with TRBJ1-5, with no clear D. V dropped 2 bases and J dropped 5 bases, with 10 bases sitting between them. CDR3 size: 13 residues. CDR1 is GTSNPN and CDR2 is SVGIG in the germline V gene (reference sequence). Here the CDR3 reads CAWSMGSDQPQHF. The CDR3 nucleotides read TGTGCCTGGAGTATGGGGTCCGATCAGCCCCAGCATTTT.

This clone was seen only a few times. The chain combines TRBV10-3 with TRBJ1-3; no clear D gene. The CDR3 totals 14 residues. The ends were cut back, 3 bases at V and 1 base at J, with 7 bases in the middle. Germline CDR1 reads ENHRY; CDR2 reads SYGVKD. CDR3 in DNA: TGTGCCATCAGTGATACGGGGTCTGGAAACACCATATATTTT. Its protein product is CAISDTGSGNTIYF.

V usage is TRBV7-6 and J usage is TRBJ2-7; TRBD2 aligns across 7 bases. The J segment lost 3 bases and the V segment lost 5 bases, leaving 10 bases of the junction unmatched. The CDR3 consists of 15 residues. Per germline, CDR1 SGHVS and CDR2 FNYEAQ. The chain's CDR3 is CASSPMVPGGYEQYF. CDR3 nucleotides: TGTGCCAGCAGCCCGATGGTTCCGGGGGGCTACGAGCAGTACTTC.

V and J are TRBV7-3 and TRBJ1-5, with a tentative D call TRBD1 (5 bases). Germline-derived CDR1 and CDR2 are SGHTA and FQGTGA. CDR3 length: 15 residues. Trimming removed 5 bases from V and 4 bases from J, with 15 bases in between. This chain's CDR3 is CASSPRGGRNQPQHF. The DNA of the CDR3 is TGTGCCAGCAGCCCACGGGGGGGAAGGAATCAGCCCCAGCATTTT.

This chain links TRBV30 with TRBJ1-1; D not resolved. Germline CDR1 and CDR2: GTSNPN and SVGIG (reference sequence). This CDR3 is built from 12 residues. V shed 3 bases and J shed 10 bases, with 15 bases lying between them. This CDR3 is CAWRNPRERAFF. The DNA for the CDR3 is TGTGCCTGGAGAAACCCAAGGGAACGAGCTTTCTTT.

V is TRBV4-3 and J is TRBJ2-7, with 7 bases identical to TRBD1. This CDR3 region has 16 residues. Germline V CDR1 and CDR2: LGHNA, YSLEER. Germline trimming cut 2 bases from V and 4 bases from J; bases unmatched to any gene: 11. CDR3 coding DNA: TGCGCCAGCAGCCAACAATGGACAGGAGAATCGTACGAGCAGTACTTC. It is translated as CASSQQWTGESYEQYF.

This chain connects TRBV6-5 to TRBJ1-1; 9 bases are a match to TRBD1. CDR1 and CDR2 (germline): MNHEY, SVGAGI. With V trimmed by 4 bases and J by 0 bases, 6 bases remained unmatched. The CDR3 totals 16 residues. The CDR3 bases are TGTGCCAGCAGTTCCGGACAGGGGCTACTGAACACTGAAGCTTTCTTT. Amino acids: CASSSGQGLLNTEAFF.

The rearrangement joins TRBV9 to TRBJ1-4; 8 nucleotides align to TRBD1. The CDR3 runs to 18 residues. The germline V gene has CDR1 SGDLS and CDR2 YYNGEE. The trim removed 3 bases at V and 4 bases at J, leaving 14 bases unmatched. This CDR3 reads CASSAGQAMLGSNEKLFF. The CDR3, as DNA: TGTGCCAGCAGCGCGGGACAGGCAATGTTGGGTAGTAATGAAAAACTGTTTTTT.

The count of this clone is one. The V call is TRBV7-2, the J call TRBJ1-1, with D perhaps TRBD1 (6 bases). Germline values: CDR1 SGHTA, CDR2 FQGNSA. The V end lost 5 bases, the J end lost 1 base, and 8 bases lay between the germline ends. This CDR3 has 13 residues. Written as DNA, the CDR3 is TGTGCCAGCAGCCGACAGGAGAACACTGAAGCTTTCTTT. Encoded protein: CASSRQENTEAFF.

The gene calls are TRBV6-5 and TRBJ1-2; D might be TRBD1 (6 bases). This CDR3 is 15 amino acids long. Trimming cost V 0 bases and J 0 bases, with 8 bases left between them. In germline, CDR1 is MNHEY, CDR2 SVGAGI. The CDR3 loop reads CASSYSQGPNYGYTF. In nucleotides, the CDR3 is TGTGCCAGCAGTTACTCACAGGGCCCTAACTATGGCTACACCTTC.

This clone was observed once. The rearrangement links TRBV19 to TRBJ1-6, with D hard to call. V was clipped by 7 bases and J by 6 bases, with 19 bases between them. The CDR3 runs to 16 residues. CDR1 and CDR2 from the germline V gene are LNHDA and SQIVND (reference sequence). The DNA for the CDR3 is TGTGCCAGTAACACCCCCCAAGGGCTCAGTAATTCACCCCTCCACTTT. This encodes CASNTPQGLSNSPLHF.

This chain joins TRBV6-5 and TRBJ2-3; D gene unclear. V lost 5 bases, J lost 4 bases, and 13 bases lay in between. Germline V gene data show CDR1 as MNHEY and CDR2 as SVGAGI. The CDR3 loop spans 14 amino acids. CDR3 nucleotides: TGTGCCAGCAGTAAGAAGGGTAACGCAGATACGCAGTATTTT. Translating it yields CASSKKGNADTQYF.